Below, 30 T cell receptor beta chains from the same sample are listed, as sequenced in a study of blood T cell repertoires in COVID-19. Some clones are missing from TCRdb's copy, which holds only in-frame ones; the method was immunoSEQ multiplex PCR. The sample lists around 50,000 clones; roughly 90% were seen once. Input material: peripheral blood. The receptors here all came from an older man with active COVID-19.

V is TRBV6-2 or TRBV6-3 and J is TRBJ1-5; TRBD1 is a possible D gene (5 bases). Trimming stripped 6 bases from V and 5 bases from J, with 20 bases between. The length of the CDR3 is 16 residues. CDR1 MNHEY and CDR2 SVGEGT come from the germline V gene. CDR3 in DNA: TGTGCCAGCAGCCTCGACAGACCGGGTCAGCATCAGCCCCAGCATTTT. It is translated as CASSLDRPGQHQPQHF.

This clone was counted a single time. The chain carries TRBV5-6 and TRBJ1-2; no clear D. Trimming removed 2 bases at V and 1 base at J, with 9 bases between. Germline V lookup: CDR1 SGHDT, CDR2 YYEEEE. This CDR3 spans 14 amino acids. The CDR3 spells CASSFPDNNYGYTF. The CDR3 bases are TGTGCCAGCAGCTTTCCAGATAATAACTATGGCTACACCTTC.

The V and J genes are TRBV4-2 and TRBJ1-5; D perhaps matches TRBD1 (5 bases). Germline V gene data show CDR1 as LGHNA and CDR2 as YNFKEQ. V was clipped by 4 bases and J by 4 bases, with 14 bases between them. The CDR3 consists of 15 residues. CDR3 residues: CASSLYQGGNQPQHF. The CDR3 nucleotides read TGTGCCAGCAGCCTGTATCAGGGTGGAAATCAGCCCCAGCATTTT.

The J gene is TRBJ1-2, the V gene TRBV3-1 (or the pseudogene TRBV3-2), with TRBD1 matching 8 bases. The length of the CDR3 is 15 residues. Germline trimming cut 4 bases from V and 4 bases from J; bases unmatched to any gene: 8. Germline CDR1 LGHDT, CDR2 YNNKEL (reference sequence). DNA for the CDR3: TGTGCCAGCAGCCCTTATGGACAGGGCCGCTATGGCTACACCTTC. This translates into CASSPYGQGRYGYTF.

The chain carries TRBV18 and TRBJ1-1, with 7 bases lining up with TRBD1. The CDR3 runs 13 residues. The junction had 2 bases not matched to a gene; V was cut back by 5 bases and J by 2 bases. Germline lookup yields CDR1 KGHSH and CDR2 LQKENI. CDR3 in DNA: TGTGCCAGCTCAGGGGACAGAAACACTGAAGCTTTCTTT. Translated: CASSGDRNTEAFF.

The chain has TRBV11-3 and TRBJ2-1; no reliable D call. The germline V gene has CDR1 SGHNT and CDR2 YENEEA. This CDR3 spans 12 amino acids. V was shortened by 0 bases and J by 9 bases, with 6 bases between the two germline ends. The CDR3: CASSLDYGEQFF. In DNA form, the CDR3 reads TGTGCCAGCAGCTTAGATTACGGTGAGCAGTTCTTC.

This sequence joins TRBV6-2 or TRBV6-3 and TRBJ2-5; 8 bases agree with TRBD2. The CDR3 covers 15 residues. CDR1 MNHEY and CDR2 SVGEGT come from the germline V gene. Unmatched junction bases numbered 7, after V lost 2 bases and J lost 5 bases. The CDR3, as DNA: TGTGCCAGCAGTTACGTCGGGGGGGCCGGGGAGACCCAGTACTTC. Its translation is CASSYVGGAGETQYF.

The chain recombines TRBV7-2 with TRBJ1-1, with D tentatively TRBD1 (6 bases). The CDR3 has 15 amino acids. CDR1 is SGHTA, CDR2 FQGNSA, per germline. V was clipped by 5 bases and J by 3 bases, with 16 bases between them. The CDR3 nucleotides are TGTGCCAGCAGCCCACAACAGGGAAGAGACACTGAAGCTTTCTTT. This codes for CASSPQQGRDTEAFF.

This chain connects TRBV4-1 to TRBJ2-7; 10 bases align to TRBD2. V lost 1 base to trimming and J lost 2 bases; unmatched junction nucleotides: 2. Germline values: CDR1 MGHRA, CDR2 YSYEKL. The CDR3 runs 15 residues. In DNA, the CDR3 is TGCGCCAGCAGCCAAGGACTAGCGGGCCCCTACGAGCAGTACTTC. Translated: CASSQGLAGPYEQYF.

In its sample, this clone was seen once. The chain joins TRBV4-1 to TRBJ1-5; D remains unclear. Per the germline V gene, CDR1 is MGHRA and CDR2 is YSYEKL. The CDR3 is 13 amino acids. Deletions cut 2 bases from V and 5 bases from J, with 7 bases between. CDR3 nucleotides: TGCGCCAGCAGCCAATGGGGAGATCAGCCCCAGCATTTT. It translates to CASSQWGDQPQHF.

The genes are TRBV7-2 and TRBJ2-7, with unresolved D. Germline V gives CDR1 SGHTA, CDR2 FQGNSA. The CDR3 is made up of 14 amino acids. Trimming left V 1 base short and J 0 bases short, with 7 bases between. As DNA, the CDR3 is TGTGCCAGCAGCTTAGGGCCTTACTCCTACGAGCAGTACTTC. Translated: CASSLGPYSYEQYF.

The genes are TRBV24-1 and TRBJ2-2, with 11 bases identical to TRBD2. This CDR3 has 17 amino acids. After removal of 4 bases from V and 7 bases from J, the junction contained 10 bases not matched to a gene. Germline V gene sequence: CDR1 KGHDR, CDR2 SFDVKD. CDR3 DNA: TGTGCCACCAGTGACTTCACTAGCGGGAGTAGGATCGGGGAGCTGTTTTTT. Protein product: CATSDFTSGSRIGELFF.

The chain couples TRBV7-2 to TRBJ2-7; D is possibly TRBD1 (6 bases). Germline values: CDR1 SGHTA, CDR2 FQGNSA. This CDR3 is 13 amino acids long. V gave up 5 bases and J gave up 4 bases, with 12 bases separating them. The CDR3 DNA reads TGTGCCAGCAGCATCACCACAGGGTACGAGCAGTACTTC. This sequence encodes CASSITTGYEQYF. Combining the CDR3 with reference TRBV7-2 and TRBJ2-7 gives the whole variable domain GAGVSQSPSNKVTEKGKDVELRCDPISGHTALYWYRQSLGQGLEFLIYFQGNSAPDKSGLPSDRFSAERTGGSVSTLTIQRTQQEDSAVYLCASSITTGYEQYFGPGTRLTVT.

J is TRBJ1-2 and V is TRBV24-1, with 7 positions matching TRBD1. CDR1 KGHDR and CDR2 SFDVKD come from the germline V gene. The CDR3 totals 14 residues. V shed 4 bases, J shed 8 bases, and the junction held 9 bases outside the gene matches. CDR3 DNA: TGTGCCACCAGTGACCCGACAGGGCGTCGGGGCTACACCTTC. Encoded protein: CATSDPTGRRGYTF.

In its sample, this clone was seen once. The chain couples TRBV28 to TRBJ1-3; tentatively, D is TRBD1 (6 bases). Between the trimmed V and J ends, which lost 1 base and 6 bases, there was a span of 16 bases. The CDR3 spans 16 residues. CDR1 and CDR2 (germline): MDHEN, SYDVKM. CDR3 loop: CASSLSHRVGPNTIYF. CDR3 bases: TGTGCCAGCAGTTTATCCCACAGGGTTGGTCCAAACACCATATATTTT.

DNA of the CDR3: TGTGCCAGCAGTTGGTTGGGTAGCGGGAGTTGGGCCAACGTCCTGACTTTC. This gives the protein CASSWLGSGSWANVLTF. This chain joins TRBV13 and TRBJ2-6, with 9 positions matching TRBD2. V trimming: 6 bases; J trimming: 5 bases; junction bases outside the gene matches: 11. The germline gives CDR1 PRHDT, CDR2 FYEKMQ (reference sequence). The CDR3 consists of 17 residues.

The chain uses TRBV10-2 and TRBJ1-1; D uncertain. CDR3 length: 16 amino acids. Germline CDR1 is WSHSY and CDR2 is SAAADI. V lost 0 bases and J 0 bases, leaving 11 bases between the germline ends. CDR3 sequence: CASSESVWALNTEAFF. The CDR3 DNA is TGCGCCAGCAGTGAGTCGGTCTGGGCCCTGAACACTGAAGCTTTCTTT.

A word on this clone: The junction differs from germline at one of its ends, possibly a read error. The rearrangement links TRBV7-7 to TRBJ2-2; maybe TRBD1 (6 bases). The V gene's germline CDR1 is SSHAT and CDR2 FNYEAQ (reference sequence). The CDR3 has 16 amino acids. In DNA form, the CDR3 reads TGTGCTAGCAGCTCCAATACAGGGTGGAACACCGGGGAGCTGTTTTTT. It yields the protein CASSSNTGWNTGELFF.

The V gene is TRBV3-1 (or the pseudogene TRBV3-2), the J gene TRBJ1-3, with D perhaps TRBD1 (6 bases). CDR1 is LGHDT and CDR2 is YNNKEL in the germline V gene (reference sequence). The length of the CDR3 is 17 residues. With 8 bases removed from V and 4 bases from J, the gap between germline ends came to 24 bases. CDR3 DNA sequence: TGTGCCAGCTGCAAAAGGGCAAGCAGGGGCTACGGAAACACCATATATTTT. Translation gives CASCKRASRGYGNTIYF.

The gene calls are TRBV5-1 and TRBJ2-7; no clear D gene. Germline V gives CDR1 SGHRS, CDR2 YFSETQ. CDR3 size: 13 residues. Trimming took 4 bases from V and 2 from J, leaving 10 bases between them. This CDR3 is CASSITDTYEQYF. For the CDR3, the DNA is TGCGCCAGCAGCATTACAGACACCTACGAGCAGTACTTC.

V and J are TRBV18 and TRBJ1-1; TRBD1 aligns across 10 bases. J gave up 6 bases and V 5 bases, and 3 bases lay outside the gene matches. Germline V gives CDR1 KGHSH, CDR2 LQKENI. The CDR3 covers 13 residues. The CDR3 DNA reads TGTGCCAGCTCAGGGACAGGGGTGGCTGAAGCTTTCTTT. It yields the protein CASSGTGVAEAFF.

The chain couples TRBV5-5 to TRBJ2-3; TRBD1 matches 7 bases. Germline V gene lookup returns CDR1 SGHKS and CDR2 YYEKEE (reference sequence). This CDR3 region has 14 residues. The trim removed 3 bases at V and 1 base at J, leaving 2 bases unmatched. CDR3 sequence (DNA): TGTGCCAGCAGCTCAACAGGGGGCACAGATACGCAGTATTTT. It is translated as CASSSTGGTDTQYF.

The CDR3 loop reads CASSPLRGPYNEQFF. The CDR3 nucleotides read TGTGCCAGCAGCCCCCTTAGGGGCCCCTACAATGAGCAGTTCTTC. The genes are TRBV7-3 and TRBJ2-1; D is perhaps TRBD1 (5 bases). V gave up 5 bases and J gave up 2 bases, with 13 bases separating them. CDR3 length equals 15 residues. In germline, CDR1 is SGHTA, CDR2 FQGTGA.

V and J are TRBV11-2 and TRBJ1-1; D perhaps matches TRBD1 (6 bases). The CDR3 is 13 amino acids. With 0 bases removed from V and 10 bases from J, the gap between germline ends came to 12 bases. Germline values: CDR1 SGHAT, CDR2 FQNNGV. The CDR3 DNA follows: TGTGCCAGCAGCTTAGAATATACAGGGCCAGCTTTCTTT. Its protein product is CASSLEYTGPAFF.

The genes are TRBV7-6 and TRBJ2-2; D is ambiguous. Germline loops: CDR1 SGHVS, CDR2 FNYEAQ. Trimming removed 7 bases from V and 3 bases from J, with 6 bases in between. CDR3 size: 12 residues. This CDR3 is CASNSDTGELFF. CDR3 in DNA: TGTGCCAGCAACTCGGACACCGGGGAGCTGTTTTTT.

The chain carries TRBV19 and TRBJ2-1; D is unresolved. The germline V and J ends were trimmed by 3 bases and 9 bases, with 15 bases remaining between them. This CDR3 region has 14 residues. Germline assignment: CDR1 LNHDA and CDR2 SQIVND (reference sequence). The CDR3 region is CASSIGGQGAEQFF. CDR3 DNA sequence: TGTGCCAGTAGTATTGGCGGCCAAGGCGCTGAGCAGTTCTTC.

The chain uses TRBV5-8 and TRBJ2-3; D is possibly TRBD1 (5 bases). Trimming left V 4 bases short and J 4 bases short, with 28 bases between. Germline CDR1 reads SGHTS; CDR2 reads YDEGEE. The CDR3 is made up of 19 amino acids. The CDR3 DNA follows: TGTGCCAGCAGCCGACGCGGAGCAGGGTGGAAGTCTCTTCCAGATACGCAGTATTTT. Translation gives CASSRRGAGWKSLPDTQYF.

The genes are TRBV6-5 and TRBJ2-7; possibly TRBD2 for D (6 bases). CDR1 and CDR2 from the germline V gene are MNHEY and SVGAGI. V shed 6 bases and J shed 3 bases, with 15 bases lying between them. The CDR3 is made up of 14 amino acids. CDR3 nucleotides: TGTGCCAGCAGCGCGGGACGGATCAACTACGAGCAGTACTTC. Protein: CASSAGRINYEQYF.

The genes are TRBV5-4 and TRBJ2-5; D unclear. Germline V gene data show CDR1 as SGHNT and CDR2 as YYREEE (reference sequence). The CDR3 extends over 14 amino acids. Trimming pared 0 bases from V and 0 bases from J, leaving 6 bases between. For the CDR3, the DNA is TGTGCCAGCAGCTTGGCCTTGTACCAAGAGACCCAGTACTTC. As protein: CASSLALYQETQYF.

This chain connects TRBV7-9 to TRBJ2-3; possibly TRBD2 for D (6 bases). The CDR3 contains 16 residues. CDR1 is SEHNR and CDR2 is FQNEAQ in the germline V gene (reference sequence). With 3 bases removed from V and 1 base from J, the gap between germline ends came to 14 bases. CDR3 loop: CASSLRAGWGTDTQYF. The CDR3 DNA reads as TGTGCCAGCAGCTTGAGGGCGGGATGGGGCACAGATACGCAGTATTTT.